The 23 T cell receptor beta chains reported below all come from one sample, sequenced in a study of T cell responses to AZD1222 COVID-19 vaccine. The repertoire was sequenced with immunoSEQ multiplex PCR; TCRdb's copy has only in-frame clones and lacks some. This table has approximately 110,000 clones, roughly 87% appearing once. The sequences come from peripheral blood, collected on day 0 of AZD1222 vaccination. The receptor source for this set is an adult in good health.

V gene TRBV25-1 combines with J gene TRBJ2-1; D is unresolved. The CDR3 runs 16 residues. V was trimmed by 5 bases and J by 1 base, leaving 15 bases between them. In germline, CDR1 is MGHDK, CDR2 SYGVNS. CDR3 nucleotides: TGTGCCAGCAGTCCCTCCTTACCGCGGTCCTACAATGAGCAGTTCTTC. Its protein product is CASSPSLPRSYNEQFF. The full variable domain, rest sourced from reference TRBV25-1 and TRBJ2-1, is EADIYQTPRYLVIGTGKKITLECSQTMGHDKMYWYQQDPGMELHLIHYSYGVNSTEKGDLSSESTVSRIRTEHFPLTLESARPSHTSQYLCASSPSLPRSYNEQFFGPGTRLTVL.

This chain uses TRBV6-4 with TRBJ2-7, with D perhaps matching TRBD2 (6 bases). CDR3 size: 13 residues. The V gene lost 10 bases and the J gene lost 6 bases, with 19 bases spanning the gap. Germline-derived CDR1 and CDR2 are MRHNA and SNTAGT. Here the CDR3 DNA reads TGTGCCACTACCGGGACTCTTTCCCCCGAGCAGTACTTC. Translation: CATTGTLSPEQYF.

As DNA, the CDR3 is TGTGCCTGGTCTTCCGGGACCACCACGTACACGCAGTATTTT. It is translated as CAWSSGTTTYTQYF. The chain couples TRBV30 to TRBJ2-3; TRBD1 or TRBD2 may be the D gene (5 bases each). The CDR3 extends over 14 amino acids. V gave up 5 bases and J gave up 9 bases, with 21 bases separating them. Germline V lookup: CDR1 GTSNPN, CDR2 SVGIG (reference sequence).

The chain links TRBV5-8 to TRBJ2-7; 7 positions agree with TRBD1. Looked up from germline, CDR1 is SGHTS and CDR2 is YDEGEE. J gave up 3 bases and V 0 bases, and 0 bases lay outside the gene matches. The CDR3 extends over 13 amino acids. CDR3 amino acids: CASSLDRGYEQYF. The DNA for the CDR3 is TGTGCCAGCAGCTTGGACAGGGGCTACGAGCAGTACTTC.

The gene calls are TRBV7-8 and TRBJ2-2; a possible D gene is TRBD1 (5 bases). V lost 1 base to trimming and J lost 2 bases, with 8 bases between them. In germline, CDR1 is SGHVS, CDR2 FQNEAQ. The CDR3 contains 15 residues. The DNA of the CDR3 is TGTGCCAGCAGCTTAGGGGGCAGTAACACCGGGGAGCTGTTTTTT. Protein sequence: CASSLGGSNTGELFF.

This clone was seen only once. This chain connects TRBV7-9 to TRBJ2-4; D is perhaps TRBD2 (5 bases). This CDR3 contains 13 residues. Per germline, CDR1 SEHNR and CDR2 FQNEAQ (reference sequence). V was clipped by 5 bases and J by 3 bases, with 8 bases between them. CDR3 region: CASSRGGKNIQYF. In DNA form, the CDR3 reads TGTGCCAGCAGCCGGGGTGGCAAAAACATTCAGTACTTC.

The J gene is TRBJ2-7, the V gene TRBV5-6; D call uncertain. The length of the CDR3 is 14 residues. Germline CDR1 is SGHDT and CDR2 is YYEEEE. Trimming removed 0 bases at V and 0 bases at J, with 7 bases between. As DNA, the CDR3 is TGTGCCAGCAGCTTGGGCTCGGGCTCCTACGAGCAGTACTTC. This sequence encodes CASSLGSGSYEQYF.

This clone has a single count. The genes are TRBV11-2 and TRBJ2-6, with unresolved D. Germline CDR1 is SGHAT and CDR2 is FQNNGV. Deletions cut 4 bases from V and 0 bases from J, with 10 bases between. The CDR3 has 16 amino acids. CDR3 sequence (DNA): TGTGCCAGCAGCTATTTAAAGGGCTCTGGGGCCAACGTCCTGACTTTC. The encoded protein is CASSYLKGSGANVLTF.

V gene TRBV4-2 combines with J gene TRBJ2-1, with 10 nucleotides matching TRBD2. The junction had 8 bases not matched to a gene; V was cut back by 0 bases and J by 6 bases. CDR1 and CDR2 from the germline V gene are LGHNA and YNFKEQ. CDR3 length: 17 residues. Here the CDR3 reads CASSQEFGLAGVNEQFF. CDR3 coding DNA: TGTGCCAGCAGCCAAGAATTCGGGCTAGCGGGGGTCAATGAGCAGTTCTTC.

This chain uses TRBV29-1 with TRBJ2-7; 9 nucleotides agree with TRBD2. Germline V lookup: CDR1 SQVTM, CDR2 ANQGSEA. The CDR3 spans 16 residues. Trimming cost V 0 bases and J 4 bases; bases outside gene matches: 10. In nucleotides, the CDR3 is TGCAGCGTTGAAGACGCGTCTAGCGGGACGAAGTACGAGCAGTACTTC. It encodes CSVEDASSGTKYEQYF.

This clone was recorded only once. The chain carries TRBV12-3 or TRBV12-4 and TRBJ2-1; the D is unclear. This CDR3 comprises 13 residues. V was pared by 1 base and J by 7 bases, with 8 bases between. Here the CDR3 reads CASSLGGKNEQFF. In DNA form, the CDR3 reads TGTGCCAGCAGTTTAGGGGGAAAAAATGAGCAGTTCTTC.

This chain links TRBV4-3 with TRBJ2-7; D remains ambiguous. CDR3 length equals 15 residues. V lost 4 bases and J lost 1, with 14 bases in between. Germline V lookup: CDR1 LGHNA, CDR2 YSLEER. This CDR3 reads CASSPSPGYSYEQYF. DNA for the CDR3: TGCGCCAGCAGCCCCTCCCCCGGGTATTCCTACGAGCAGTACTTC.

The chain joins TRBV6-1 to TRBJ1-1; perhaps TRBD1 as D (6 bases). This CDR3 is 16 amino acids long. Trimming removed 1 base from V and 1 base from J, with 13 bases in between. The germline V gene encodes CDR1 MNHNS and CDR2 SASEGT. CDR3 region: CASSEVPGAQNTEAFF. The CDR3 region has the DNA TGTGCCAGCAGTGAAGTCCCGGGGGCTCAGAACACTGAAGCTTTCTTT.

The rearrangement uses TRBV19 and TRBJ1-5; D is ambiguous. This CDR3 region has 15 residues. Germline CDR1 and CDR2: LNHDA and SQIVND (reference sequence). Trimming pared 2 bases from V and 0 bases from J, leaving 8 bases between. The CDR3: CASSIFPSSNQPQHF. The DNA for the CDR3 is TGTGCCAGTAGTATATTCCCCTCTAGCAATCAGCCCCAGCATTTT.

The chain combines TRBV15 with TRBJ2-7; D perhaps matches TRBD1 (6 bases). CDR3 length equals 14 residues. The germline V gene encodes CDR1 LNHNV and CDR2 YYDKDF (reference sequence). Trimming left V 3 bases short and J 6 bases short, with 15 bases between. CDR3 amino acids: CATSSQGNGGEQYF. The DNA of the CDR3 is TGTGCCACCAGCAGTCAGGGGAATGGAGGCGAGCAGTACTTC.

The chain combines TRBV4-3 with TRBJ1-1; D is undetermined. Looked up from germline, CDR1 is LGHNA and CDR2 is YSLEER. The CDR3 sequence is 15 residues long. V was shortened by 0 bases and J by 2 bases, with 10 bases between the two germline ends. This chain's CDR3 is CASSQDGQLNTEAFF. The CDR3 DNA follows: TGCGCCAGCAGCCAAGATGGGCAGCTAAACACTGAAGCTTTCTTT.

In regard to this clone: The junction departs from germline at one end; a sequencing error may be responsible. The gene calls are TRBV28 and TRBJ2-2; 9 positions match TRBD1. Germline V lookup: CDR1 MDHEN, CDR2 SYDVKM. The CDR3 is made up of 15 amino acids. The CDR3 DNA sequence: TGTGTCAGCAGTCTCAGACAGGGGGGCACCGGGGAGCTGTTTTTT. Amino acid sequence: CVSSLRQGGTGELFF.

This sequence joins TRBV2 and TRBJ1-5, with TRBD1 matching over 9 bases. Trimming at V came to 7 bases and at J to 2 bases, leaving 6 bases not matched to a gene. Germline assignment: CDR1 SNHLY and CDR2 FYNNEI. The CDR3 loop spans 15 amino acids. CDR3 sequence: CASTLGDRGNQPQHF. The CDR3 DNA follows: TGTGCCAGCACCCTCGGGGACAGGGGCAATCAGCCCCAGCATTTT.

The gene calls are TRBV9 and TRBJ2-7, with TRBD2 identical over 11 bases. Per the germline V gene, CDR1 is SGDLS and CDR2 is YYNGEE. V shed 4 bases, J shed 2 bases, and the junction held 8 bases outside the gene matches. The CDR3 consists of 16 residues. The CDR3 here is CASSTKLAGATYEQYF. Here the CDR3 DNA reads TGTGCCAGCAGCACAAAACTAGCGGGGGCAACCTACGAGCAGTACTTC.

The J gene is TRBJ2-7, the V gene TRBV30; D could derive from TRBD1 or TRBD2 (5 bases each). The germline CDR1 and CDR2 sequences are GTSNPN and SVGIG (reference sequence). Trimming removed 8 bases from V and 3 bases from J, with 8 bases in between. This CDR3 region has 10 residues. CDR3 in DNA: TGTGCCGGGGGACGCTACGAGCAGTACTTC. It yields the protein CAGGRYEQYF. The full variable domain, in which reference TRBV30 and TRBJ2-7 provide the parts outside the CDR3, is SQTIHQWPATLVQPVGSPLSLECTVEGTSNPNLYWYRQAAGRGLQLLFYSVGIGQISSEVPQNLSASRPQDRQFILSSKKLLLSDSGFYLCAGGRYEQYFGPGTRLTVT.

J is TRBJ2-1 and V is TRBV5-4; D gene ambiguous. The CDR3 spans 15 residues. Deletions cut 4 bases from V and 0 bases from J, with 11 bases between. Germline V gene lookup returns CDR1 SGHNT and CDR2 YYREEE (reference sequence). The CDR3 coding sequence is TGTGCCAGCAGCAGACGTGAGAGCTCCTACAATGAGCAGTTCTTC. Its translation: CASSRRESSYNEQFF.

This clone was seen once. The V gene is TRBV28, the J gene TRBJ1-5; no reliable D call. In germline, CDR1 is MDHEN, CDR2 SYDVKM. Trimming took 2 bases from V and 0 from J, leaving 17 bases between them. This CDR3 contains 18 residues. The CDR3 spells CASSLMTRAIFSNQPQHF. The CDR3 DNA reads as TGTGCCAGCAGTTTAATGACTCGAGCGATATTTAGCAATCAGCCCCAGCATTTT.

This clone rates as medium-sized (0.01 to 0.1%). The J gene is TRBJ2-1, the V gene TRBV27; D may match TRBD1 or TRBD2 (5 bases each). Trimming took off 4 bases at V and 12 bases at J, with 19 bases between the two ends. Germline assignment: CDR1 MNHEY and CDR2 SMNVEV (reference sequence). There are 14 residues in the CDR3. The CDR3 DNA reads TGTGCCAGCAGTTCTACCCCGGGGTTTGGGGGGCAGTTCTTC. Protein product: CASSSTPGFGGQFF.